This T cell receptor (beta chain) was found in a study of blood T cell repertoires in COVID-19. Study at large: Acute-phase and convalescent COVID-19 samples originated in the United States, Italy and Spain. PBMCs, B-cell-depleted T cells, or T cells were the source of the cDNA or gDNA that made up the material.

Per the original data handling: Reference gene primers were amplified, and this amplification served to estimate nucleated cell counts. Data came from immunoSEQ multiplex PCR; TCRdb stores just in-frame clones and leaves some out. That table gives V, J and clone size, and the DNA gave D and trimming. This sample has fewer than 250,000 clones, with around 81% found just once. CDR3 size: 17 residues. Trimming took 4 bases from V and 1 from J, leaving 21 bases between them. Germline loops: CDR1 SGHNT, CDR2 YYREEE (reference sequence). The gene calls are TRBV5-4 and TRBJ2-7; possibly TRBD1 for D (5 bases). This receptor was obtained from a woman aged 60-75 years with active or convalescent COVID-19. Material: peripheral blood. In DNA, the CDR3 is TGTGCCAGCAGCGCCGGACACGGGCTTTGGGAATCCTACGAGCAGTACTTC. It codes for CASSAGHGLWESYEQYF.